This entry lists 19 T cell receptor beta chains sequenced from one sample in a study of CD8+ T cells in alopecia areata. Investigators isolated RNA and reverse transcribed it into cDNA to act as the sequencing template. This table comes from immunoSEQ multiplex PCR, and its TCRdb copy is limited to in-frame clones, with some not included. The sample contains tens of thousands of clones, roughly 44% of which appear only once. The sample in question was CD8+ T cells sorted from blood, obtained at week 0. Receptors were obtained from a human donor with alopecia areata.

The chain has TRBV18 and TRBJ2-7; 9 positions agree with TRBD1. This CDR3 has 15 amino acids. The germline V gene has CDR1 KGHSH and CDR2 LQKENI. V lost 0 bases to trimming and J lost 4 bases; unmatched junction nucleotides: 4. The CDR3 sequence is CASSPPGTGTYEQYF. CDR3 DNA sequence: TGTGCCAGCTCACCACCCGGGACAGGGACGTACGAGCAGTACTTC.

This clone is labeled large (0.1 to 1%). The chain links TRBV4-3 to TRBJ2-1, with 7 bases fitting TRBD2. CDR1 is LGHNA, CDR2 YSLEER, per germline. With V trimmed by 1 base and J by 2 bases, 2 bases remained unmatched. CDR3 length equals 15 residues. The CDR3 loop reads CASSQGLAPYNEQFF. The CDR3 DNA follows: TGCGCCAGCAGCCAAGGACTAGCCCCCTACAATGAGCAGTTCTTC.

This clone was seen just once. The V gene is TRBV9, the J gene TRBJ2-1; 7 bases align to TRBD1. With V trimmed by 4 bases and J by 7 bases, 8 bases remained unmatched. CDR1 SGDLS and CDR2 YYNGEE come from the germline V gene. This CDR3 spans 14 amino acids. The CDR3 region has the DNA TGTGCCAGCAGCTCGCGCCCGGACAGGAATGAGCAGTTCTTC. Translating gives CASSSRPDRNEQFF.

The genes are TRBV29-1 and TRBJ2-7, with 8 bases identical to TRBD2. From germline, CDR1 is SQVTM and CDR2 ANQGSEA. The CDR3 is made up of 13 amino acids. The V gene end was trimmed by 4 bases and the J gene end by 2 bases; junction bases not matched to a gene: 4. CDR3 sequence (DNA): TGCAGCGTTGCGCTCGGGGGGGCCTACGAGCAGTACTTC. It is translated as CSVALGGAYEQYF.

J is TRBJ2-3 and V is TRBV7-9; D gene ambiguous. Trimming cost V 5 bases and J 2 bases, with 2 bases left between them. This CDR3 region has 11 residues. The germline V gene has CDR1 SEHNR and CDR2 FQNEAQ (reference sequence). The CDR3 DNA is TGTGCCAGCAGCCCCACAGATACGCAGTATTTT. Translation gives CASSPTDTQYF.

V usage is TRBV30 and J usage is TRBJ2-7, with 8 positions matching TRBD1. CDR3 length equals 13 residues. CDR1 is GTSNPN and CDR2 is SVGIG in the germline V gene (reference sequence). J was trimmed by 7 bases and V by 4 bases; bases with no gene match: 9. The CDR3 sequence is CAWTGQGLGEQYF. The CDR3 nucleotides read TGTGCCTGGACCGGACAGGGTCTGGGGGAGCAGTACTTC.

V and J are TRBV5-6 and TRBJ2-3; a weak D match, TRBD2 (6 bases). V lost 4 bases to trimming and J lost 8 bases, with 23 bases between them. In germline, CDR1 is SGHDT, CDR2 YYEEEE. This CDR3 is built from 16 residues. The CDR3 region is CASSPGIAADPGTQYF. CDR3 coding DNA: TGTGCCAGCAGCCCCGGGATAGCGGCCGATCCGGGTACGCAGTATTTT.

The rearrangement links TRBV7-8 to TRBJ2-3; maybe TRBD2 (5 bases). Trimming took 4 bases from V and 0 from J, leaving 23 bases between them. This CDR3 spans 19 amino acids. The germline gives CDR1 SGHVS, CDR2 FQNEAQ. The CDR3 nucleotides read TGTGCCAGCAGCTCTCCCCGCGAAGGAGGAACTACTAGCACAGATACGCAGTATTTT. This encodes CASSSPREGGTTSTDTQYF.

The sample holds a few counts of this clone. The V call is TRBV7-6, the J call TRBJ2-5; no firm D call. Per the germline V gene, CDR1 is SGHVS and CDR2 is FNYEAQ. The CDR3 runs to 14 residues. V lost 5 bases, J lost 2 bases, and 12 bases lay in between. The CDR3 DNA sequence: TGTGCCAGCAGCGCCGAGGTCGGGCAAGAGACCCAGTACTTC. Translation gives CASSAEVGQETQYF.

V is TRBV29-1 and J is TRBJ2-2, with D hard to call. Germline-derived CDR1 and CDR2 are SQVTM and ANQGSEA. Trimming took 5 bases from V and 7 from J, leaving 8 bases between them. The CDR3 is 11 amino acids. DNA of the CDR3: TGCAGCGTTCGGACCGGCGGGGAGCTGTTTTTT. This codes for CSVRTGGELFF.

The chain combines TRBV28 with TRBJ2-7, with D unclear. The CDR3 runs 13 residues. Germline assignment: CDR1 MDHEN and CDR2 SYDVKM. The germline V and J ends were trimmed by 6 bases and 2 bases, with 11 bases remaining between them. The CDR3 coding sequence is TGTGCCAGCAGGATGGACGGAGCCTACGAGCAGTACTTC. Its translation: CASRMDGAYEQYF.

This clone was counted once. The chain couples TRBV7-3 to TRBJ1-5; maybe TRBD1 (5 bases). This CDR3 is 15 amino acids long. Germline CDR1 SGHTA, CDR2 FQGTGA. V shed 5 bases and J shed 2 bases, with 13 bases lying between them. The CDR3 loop reads CASSAHGDGNQPQHF. The DNA for the CDR3 is TGTGCCAGCAGCGCCCACGGGGACGGCAATCAGCCCCAGCATTTT. The full variable domain, in which reference TRBV7-3 and TRBJ1-5 provide the parts outside the CDR3, is GAGVSQTPSNKVTEKGKYVELRCDPISGHTALYWYRQSLGQGPEFLIYFQGTGAADDSGLPNDRFFAVRPEGSVSTLKIQRTERGDSAVYLCASSAHGDGNQPQHFGDGTRLSIL.

The chain uses TRBV2 and TRBJ2-5, with D hard to call. Trimming cost V 6 bases and J 5 bases, with 19 bases left between them. CDR1 is SNHLY and CDR2 is FYNNEI in the germline V gene. The CDR3 is 15 residues long. The CDR3 DNA follows: TGTGCCAGCAGCCCTGGTTCATCGGATGGCGAGACCCAGTACTTC. Protein product: CASSPGSSDGETQYF. The full variable domain, its missing parts supplied by reference TRBV2 and TRBJ2-5, is EPEVTQTPSHQVTQMGQEVILRCVPISNHLYFYWYRQILGQKVEFLVSFYNNEISEKSEIFDDQFSVERPDGSNFTLKIRSTKLEDSAMYFCASSPGSSDGETQYFGPGTRLLVL.

The chain employs TRBV4-1 and TRBJ2-2; D is undetermined. Germline CDR1 reads MGHRA; CDR2 reads YSYEKL. V gave up 0 bases and J gave up 8 bases, with 10 bases separating them. The CDR3 totals 14 residues. The DNA of the CDR3 is TGCGCCAGCAGCCAAGATCCCGGTTTAGGGGAGCTGTTTTTT. It codes for CASSQDPGLGELFF.

The rearrangement joins TRBV28 to TRBJ2-1, with TRBD1 matching over 7 bases. The CDR3 has 18 amino acids. The junction had 13 bases not matched to a gene; V was cut back by 2 bases and J by 3 bases. CDR1 is MDHEN and CDR2 is SYDVKM in the germline V gene. The CDR3 nucleotides read TGTGCCAGCAGTTTAGCAAGTGGGGGACAGACAAACTACAATGAGCAGTTCTTC. Translation gives CASSLASGGQTNYNEQFF. The variable domain in full, with the rest retrieved from reference TRBV28 and TRBJ2-1, is DVKVTQSSRYLVKRTGEKVFLECVQDMDHENMFWYRQDPGLGLRLIYFSYDVKMKEKGDIPEGYSVSREKKERFSLILESASTNQTSMYLCASSLASGGQTNYNEQFFGPGTRLTVL.

This rearrangement joins TRBV10-3 to TRBJ1-1, with no clear D. CDR1 is ENHRY and CDR2 is SYGVKD in the germline V gene. The V end lost 3 bases, the J end lost 2 bases, and 10 bases lay between the germline ends. The CDR3 is made up of 14 amino acids. In DNA form, the CDR3 reads TGTGCCATCAGTGATAACCCTCCCAACACTGAAGCTTTCTTT. Protein sequence: CAISDNPPNTEAFF.

This sequence joins TRBV30 and TRBJ2-7; no firm D call. Per the germline V gene, CDR1 is GTSNPN and CDR2 is SVGIG (reference sequence). V dropped 0 bases and J dropped 5 bases, with 11 bases sitting between them. The CDR3 runs to 13 residues. In nucleotides, the CDR3 is TGTGCCTGGAGTGTACTGGGCGCCCACGAGCAGTACTTC. Residues: CAWSVLGAHEQYF.

This chain uses TRBV7-2 with TRBJ2-7; D gene unclear. The V gene's germline CDR1 is SGHTA and CDR2 FQGNSA. This CDR3 has 12 amino acids. V was trimmed by 5 bases and J by 6 bases, leaving 11 bases between them. The CDR3 loop reads CASSIISGEQYF. For the CDR3, the DNA is TGTGCCAGCAGCATCATCTCGGGCGAGCAGTACTTC.

CDR3: CASSKGQGVGYTF. CDR3 nucleotides: TGTGCCAGCAGCAAAGGACAGGGAGTGGGCTACACCTTC. The chain recombines TRBV9 with TRBJ1-2, with 8 bases aligning to TRBD1. With 4 bases clipped from V and 8 bases from J, the junction kept 7 bases outside the gene matches. Germline assignment: CDR1 SGDLS and CDR2 YYNGEE. The CDR3 extends over 13 amino acids.